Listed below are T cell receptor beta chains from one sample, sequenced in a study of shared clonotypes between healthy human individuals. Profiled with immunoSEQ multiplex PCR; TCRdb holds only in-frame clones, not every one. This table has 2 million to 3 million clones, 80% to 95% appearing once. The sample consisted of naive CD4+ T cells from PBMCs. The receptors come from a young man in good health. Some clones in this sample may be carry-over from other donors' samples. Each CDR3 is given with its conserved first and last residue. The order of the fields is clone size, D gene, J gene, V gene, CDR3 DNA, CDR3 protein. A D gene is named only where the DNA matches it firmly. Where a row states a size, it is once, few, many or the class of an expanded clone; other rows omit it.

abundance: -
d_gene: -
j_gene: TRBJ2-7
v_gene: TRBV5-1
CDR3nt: TGCGCCAGCAGCTTTAACCCGGGACACGATTACGAGCAGTACTTC
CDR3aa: CASSFNPGHDYEQYF

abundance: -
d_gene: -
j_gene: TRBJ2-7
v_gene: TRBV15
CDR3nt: TGTGCCACCAGCAAGGCTTCCCGCCAGGGCGAGCAGTACTTC
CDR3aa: CATSKASRQGEQYF

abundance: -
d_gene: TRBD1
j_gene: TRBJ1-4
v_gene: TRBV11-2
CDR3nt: TGTGCCAGCAGCATGGACAGGTCCAGAGAAAAACTGTTTTTT
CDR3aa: CASSMDRSREKLFF

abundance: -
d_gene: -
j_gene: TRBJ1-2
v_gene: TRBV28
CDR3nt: TGTGCCAGCAGCCTGCCCCGGTTCCCGGGCACCTTC
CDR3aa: CASSLPRFPGTF

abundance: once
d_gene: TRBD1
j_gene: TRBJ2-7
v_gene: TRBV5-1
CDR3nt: TGCGCCAGCAGCCCACAGGGGGCGCCTGACGAGCAGTACTTC
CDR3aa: CASSPQGAPDEQYF

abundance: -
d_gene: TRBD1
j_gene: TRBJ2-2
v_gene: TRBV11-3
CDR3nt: TGTGCCAGCAGCCCCGGGACAGGGTATAAGACCGGGGAGCTGTTTTTT
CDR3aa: CASSPGTGYKTGELFF

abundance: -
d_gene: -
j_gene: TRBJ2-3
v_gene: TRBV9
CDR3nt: TGTGCCAGCGCCCCCTACTACACAGATACGCAGTATTTT
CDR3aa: CASAPYYTDTQYF

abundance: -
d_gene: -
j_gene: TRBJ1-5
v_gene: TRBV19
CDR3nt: TGTGCCAGCGGGGGGGGAGGGGCGACCAATCAGCCCCAGCATTTT
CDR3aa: CASGGGGATNQPQHF

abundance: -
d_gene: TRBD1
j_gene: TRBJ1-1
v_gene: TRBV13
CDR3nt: TGTGCCAGCAGCTCCTACGTAAACCTTCGGACAGGTCCGAACACTGAAGCTTTCTTT
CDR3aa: CASSSYVNLRTGPNTEAFF

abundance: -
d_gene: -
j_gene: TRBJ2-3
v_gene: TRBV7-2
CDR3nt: TGTGCCAGCAGCTTAGTCCGGGGTTGGAGCACAGATACGCAGTATTTT
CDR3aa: CASSLVRGWSTDTQYF

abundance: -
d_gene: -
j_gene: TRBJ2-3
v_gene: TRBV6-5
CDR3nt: TGTGCCAGCAGGGAGACAGATACGCAGTATTTT
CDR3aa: CASRETDTQYF

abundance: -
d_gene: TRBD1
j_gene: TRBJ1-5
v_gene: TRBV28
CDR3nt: TGTGCCAGCAGACGGGACAGAGCAATCAGCCAGCCCCAGCATTTT
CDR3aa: CASRRDRAISQPQHF

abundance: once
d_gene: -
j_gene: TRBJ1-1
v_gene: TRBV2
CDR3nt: TGTGCCAGCATGAGGTTTAACACTGAAGCTTTCTTT
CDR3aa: CASMRFNTEAFF

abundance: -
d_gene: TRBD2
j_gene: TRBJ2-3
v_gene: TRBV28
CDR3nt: TGTGCCAGCAGTTCGACTAGCGGGATGGATACGCAGTATTTT
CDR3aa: CASSSTSGMDTQYF

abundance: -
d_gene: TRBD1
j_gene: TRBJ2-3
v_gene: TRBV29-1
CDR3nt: TGCAGCACCGGACAGGGCGATAGCGCAGATACGCAGTATTTT
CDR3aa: CSTGQGDSADTQYF

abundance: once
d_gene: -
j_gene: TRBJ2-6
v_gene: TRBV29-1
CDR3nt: TGCAGCGTTTGGGGGCAGGGGGCCAACGTCCTGACTTTC
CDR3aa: CSVWGQGANVLTF

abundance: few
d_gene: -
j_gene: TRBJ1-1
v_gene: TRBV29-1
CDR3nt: TGCAGCGTTCGGTCACCCACTGAAGCTTTCTTT
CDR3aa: CSVRSPTEAFF

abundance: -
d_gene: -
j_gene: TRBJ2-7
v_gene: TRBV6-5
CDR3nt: TGTGCCAGCAGTTACTCGCGTTACTCCTACGAGCAGTACTTC
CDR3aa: CASSYSRYSYEQYF

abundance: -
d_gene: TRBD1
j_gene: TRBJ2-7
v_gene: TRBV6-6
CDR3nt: TGTGCCAGCAGGGCCGGGACAGGAGCCTACGAGCAGTACTTC
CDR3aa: CASRAGTGAYEQYF

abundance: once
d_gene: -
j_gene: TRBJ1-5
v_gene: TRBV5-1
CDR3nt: TGCGCCAGCAGCCCCGGGGACACACGTTATTATAGCAATCAGCCCCAGCATTTT
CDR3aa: CASSPGDTRYYSNQPQHF

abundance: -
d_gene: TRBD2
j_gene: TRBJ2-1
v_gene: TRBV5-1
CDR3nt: TGCGCCAGCAGACCGGGACTAGCGCTAGACGGCGGTTACAATGAGCAGTTCTTC
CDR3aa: CASRPGLALDGGYNEQFF

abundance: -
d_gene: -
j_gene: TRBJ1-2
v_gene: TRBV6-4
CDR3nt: TGTGCCAGCAGTGACGGAAACTATGGCTACACCTTC
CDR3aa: CASSDGNYGYTF

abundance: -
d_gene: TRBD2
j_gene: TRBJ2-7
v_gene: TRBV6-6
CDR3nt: TGTGCCAGCAGTCAGACTAGCGGTAACTACGAGCAGTACTTC
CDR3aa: CASSQTSGNYEQYF

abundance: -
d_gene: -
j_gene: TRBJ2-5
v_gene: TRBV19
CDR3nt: TGTGCCAGTAGTATAGCTGGGGGGCATGGGGAGACCCAGTACTTC
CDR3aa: CASSIAGGHGETQYF

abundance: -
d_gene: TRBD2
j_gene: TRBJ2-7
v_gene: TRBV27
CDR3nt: TGTGCCAGCAGTTCTTTGGGACTAGCGGGAGTGAAGGGGCTCTACGAGCAGTACTTC
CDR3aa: CASSSLGLAGVKGLYEQYF

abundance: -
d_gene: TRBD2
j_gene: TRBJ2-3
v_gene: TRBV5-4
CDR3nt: TGTGCCAGCAGCACCACTAGCGGGGGCCGCACAGATACGCAGTATTTT
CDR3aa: CASSTTSGGRTDTQYF

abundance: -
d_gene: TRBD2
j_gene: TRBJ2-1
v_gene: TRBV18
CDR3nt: TGTGCCAGCTCACATCTACCCAGCGGGATGTTCTCCTACAATGAGCAGTTCTTC
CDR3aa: CASSHLPSGMFSYNEQFF

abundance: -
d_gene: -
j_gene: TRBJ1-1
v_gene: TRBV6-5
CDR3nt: TGTGCCAGCAGTTACTCGAGCAGGGCGGACACTGAAGCTTTCTTT
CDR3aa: CASSYSSRADTEAFF

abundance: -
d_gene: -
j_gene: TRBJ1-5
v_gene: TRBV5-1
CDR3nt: TGCGCCAGCAGCCAACAGGGTAGTCAGCCCCAGCATTTT
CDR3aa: CASSQQGSQPQHF

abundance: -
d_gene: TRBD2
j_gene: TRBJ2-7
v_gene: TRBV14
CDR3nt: TGTGCCAGCAGCCACCAGGGACTAGTCTACGAGCAGTACTTC
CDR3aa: CASSHQGLVYEQYF

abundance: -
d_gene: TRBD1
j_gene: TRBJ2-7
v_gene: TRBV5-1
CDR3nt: TGCGCCAGCAGCGGGGGACAGGGGGGAACCTACGAGCAGTACTTC
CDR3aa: CASSGGQGGTYEQYF

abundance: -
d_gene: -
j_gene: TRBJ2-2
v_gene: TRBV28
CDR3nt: TGTGCCAGCAGTTTATACCCAGCGGTGAACACCGGGGAGCTGTTTTTT
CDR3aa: CASSLYPAVNTGELFF

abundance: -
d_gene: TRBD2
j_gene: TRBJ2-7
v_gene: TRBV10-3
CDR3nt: TGTGCCATCAGGTCCGCGGGGGGGCCTCAGAGCTCCTACGAGCAGTACTTC
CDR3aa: CAIRSAGGPQSSYEQYF

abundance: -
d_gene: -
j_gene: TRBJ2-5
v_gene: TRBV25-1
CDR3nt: TGTGCCAGCAGTGACCGGGATCCGGGGGAGACCCAGTACTTC
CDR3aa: CASSDRDPGETQYF

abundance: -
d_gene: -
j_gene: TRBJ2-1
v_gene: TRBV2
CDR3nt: TGTGCCAGCAGTCTCGGCCCTGTCTCCTACAATGAGCAGTTCTTC
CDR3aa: CASSLGPVSYNEQFF

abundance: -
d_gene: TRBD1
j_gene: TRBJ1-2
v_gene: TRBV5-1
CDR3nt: TGCGCCAGCAGCCCGCTGACAGGGGCCGACACCTTC
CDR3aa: CASSPLTGADTF

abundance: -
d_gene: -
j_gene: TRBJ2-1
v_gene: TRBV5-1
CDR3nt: TGCGCCAGCAGCGAGTCTAGCGAGCAGTTCTTC
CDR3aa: CASSESSEQFF

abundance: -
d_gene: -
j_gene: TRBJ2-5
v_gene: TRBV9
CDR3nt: TGTGCCAGCAGCAGGGCCCCTGGGGGGGAGACCCAGTACTTC
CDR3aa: CASSRAPGGETQYF

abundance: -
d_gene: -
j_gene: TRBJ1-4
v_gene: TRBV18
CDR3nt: TGTGCCAGCTCACCTGCCTTTACGCCCGAAAAACTGTTTTTT
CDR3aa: CASSPAFTPEKLFF

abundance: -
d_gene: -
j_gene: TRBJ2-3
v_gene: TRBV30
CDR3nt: TGTGCCTGGAGTCTTCGAAGACAGGCCCTGGGGGATACGCAGTATTTT
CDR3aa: CAWSLRRQALGDTQYF

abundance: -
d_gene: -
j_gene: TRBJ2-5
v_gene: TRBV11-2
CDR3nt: TGTGCCAGCAGCCTGAGACCCACAGGGATGGAGACCCAGTACTTC
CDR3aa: CASSLRPTGMETQYF